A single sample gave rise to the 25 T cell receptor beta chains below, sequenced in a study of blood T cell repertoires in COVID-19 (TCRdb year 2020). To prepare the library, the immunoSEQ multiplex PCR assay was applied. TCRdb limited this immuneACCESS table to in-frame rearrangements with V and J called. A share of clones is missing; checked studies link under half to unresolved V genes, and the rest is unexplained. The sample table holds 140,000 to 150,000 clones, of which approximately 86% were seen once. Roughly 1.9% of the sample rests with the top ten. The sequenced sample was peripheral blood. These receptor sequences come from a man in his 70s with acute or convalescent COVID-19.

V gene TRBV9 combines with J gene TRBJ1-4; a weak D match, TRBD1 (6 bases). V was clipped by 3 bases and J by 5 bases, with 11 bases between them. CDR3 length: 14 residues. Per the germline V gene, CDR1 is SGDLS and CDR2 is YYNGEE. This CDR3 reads CASSGNRANEKLFF. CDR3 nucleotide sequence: TGTGCCAGCAGCGGGAACAGGGCGAATGAAAAACTGTTTTTT. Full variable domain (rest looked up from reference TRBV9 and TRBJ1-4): DSGVTQTPKHLITATGQRVTLRCSPRSGDLSVYWYQQSLDQGLQFLIQYYNGEERAKGNILERFSAQQFPDLHSELNLSSLELGDSALYFCASSGNRANEKLFFGSGTQLSVL.

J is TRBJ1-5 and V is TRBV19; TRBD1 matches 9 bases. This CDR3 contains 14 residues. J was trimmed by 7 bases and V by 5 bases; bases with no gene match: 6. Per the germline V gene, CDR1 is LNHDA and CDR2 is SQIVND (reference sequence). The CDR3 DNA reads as TGTGCCAGTAGTGAGGGACAGGGATACCAGCCCCAGCATTTT. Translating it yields CASSEGQGYQPQHF.

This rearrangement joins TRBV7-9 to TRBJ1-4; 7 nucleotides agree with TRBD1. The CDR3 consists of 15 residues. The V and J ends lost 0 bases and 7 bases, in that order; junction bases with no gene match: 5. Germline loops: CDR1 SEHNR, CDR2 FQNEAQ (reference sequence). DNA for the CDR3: TGTGCCAGCAGCTTAGCGAGACAGGGAGGTGAAAAACTGTTTTTT. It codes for CASSLARQGGEKLFF.

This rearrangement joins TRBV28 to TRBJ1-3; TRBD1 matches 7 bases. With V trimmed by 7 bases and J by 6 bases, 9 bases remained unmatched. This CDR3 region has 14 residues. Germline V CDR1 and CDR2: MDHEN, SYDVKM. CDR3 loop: CASTRGRGANTIYF. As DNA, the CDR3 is TGTGCCAGCACCCGGGGCAGGGGGGCAAACACCATATATTTT.

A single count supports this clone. CDR3 DNA sequence: TGCAGCGTTGAAGATGGGGGACGGGGGCAGCCCCAGCATTTT. It yields the protein CSVEDGGRGQPQHF. The J gene is TRBJ1-5, the V gene TRBV29-1, with a possible D match to TRBD1 (5 bases). The CDR3 is 14 residues long. Germline assignment: CDR1 SQVTM and CDR2 ANQGSEA. Trimming took off 0 bases at V and 7 bases at J, with 13 bases between the two ends.

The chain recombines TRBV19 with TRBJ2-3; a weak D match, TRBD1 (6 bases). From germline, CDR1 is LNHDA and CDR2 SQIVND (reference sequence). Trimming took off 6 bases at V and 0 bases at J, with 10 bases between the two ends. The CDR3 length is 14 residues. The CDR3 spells CASSSGGSTDTQYF. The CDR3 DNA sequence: TGTGCCAGTAGCTCTGGGGGCAGCACAGATACGCAGTATTTT.

CDR3 residues: CATSDFRDSYLSFGTQYF. The CDR3 DNA follows: TGTGCCACCAGTGATTTCAGGGACAGCTATCTTTCGTTCGGAACCCAGTACTTC. The chain couples TRBV24-1 to TRBJ2-5, with 7 bases lining up with TRBD1. V gave up 1 base and J gave up 8 bases; unmatched junction bases: 18. The CDR3 spans 18 residues. The germline V gene encodes CDR1 KGHDR and CDR2 SFDVKD.

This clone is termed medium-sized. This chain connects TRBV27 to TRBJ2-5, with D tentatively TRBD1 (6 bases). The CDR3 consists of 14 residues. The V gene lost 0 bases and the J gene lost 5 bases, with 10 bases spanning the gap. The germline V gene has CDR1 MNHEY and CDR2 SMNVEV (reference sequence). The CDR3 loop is CASSLSVRGETQYF. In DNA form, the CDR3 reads TGTGCCAGCAGTTTATCGGTCAGGGGTGAGACCCAGTACTTC.

In DNA form, the CDR3 reads TGTGCCAGCAGTTTAACGTTAACGGGGACAGTCCTTTACGAGCAGTACTTC. Residues: CASSLTLTGTVLYEQYF. V is TRBV27 and J is TRBJ2-7; 7 bases match TRBD1. Per germline, CDR1 MNHEY and CDR2 SMNVEV (reference sequence). The CDR3 runs to 17 residues. Trimming took 2 bases from V and 4 from J; bases not matched to a gene: 14.

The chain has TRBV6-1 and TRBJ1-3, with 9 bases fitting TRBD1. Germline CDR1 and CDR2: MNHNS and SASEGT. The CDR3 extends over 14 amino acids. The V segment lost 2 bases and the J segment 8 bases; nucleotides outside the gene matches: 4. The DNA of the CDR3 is TGTGCCAGCAGTGAACCGGGACAGGGCTACACCATATATTTT. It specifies CASSEPGQGYTIYF.

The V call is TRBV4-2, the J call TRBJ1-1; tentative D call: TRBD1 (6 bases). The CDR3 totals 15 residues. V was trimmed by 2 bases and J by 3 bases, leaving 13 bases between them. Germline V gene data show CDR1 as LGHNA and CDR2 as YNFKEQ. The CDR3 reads CASSQRGGGDTEAFF. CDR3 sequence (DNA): TGTGCCAGCAGCCAACGAGGGGGAGGGGACACTGAAGCTTTCTTT.

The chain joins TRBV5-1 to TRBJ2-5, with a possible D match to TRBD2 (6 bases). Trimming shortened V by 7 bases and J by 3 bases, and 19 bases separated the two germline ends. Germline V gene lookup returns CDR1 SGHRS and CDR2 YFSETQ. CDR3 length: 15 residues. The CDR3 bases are TGCGCCAGCCAGGGCGGTGTCTGGGGGGAAGAGACCCAGTACTTC. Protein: CASQGGVWGEETQYF.

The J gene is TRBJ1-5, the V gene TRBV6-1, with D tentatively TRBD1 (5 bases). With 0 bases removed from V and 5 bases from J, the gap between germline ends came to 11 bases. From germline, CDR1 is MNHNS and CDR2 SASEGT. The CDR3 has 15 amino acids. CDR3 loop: CASSEAVTGDQPQHF. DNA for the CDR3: TGTGCCAGCAGTGAAGCAGTAACGGGGGATCAGCCCCAGCATTTT.

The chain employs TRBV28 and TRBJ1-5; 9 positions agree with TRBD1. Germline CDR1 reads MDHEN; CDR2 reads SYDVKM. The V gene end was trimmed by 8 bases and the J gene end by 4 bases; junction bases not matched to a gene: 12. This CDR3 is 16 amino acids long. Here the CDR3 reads CASVTLQGAMNQPQHF. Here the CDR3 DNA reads TGTGCCAGCGTTACCCTACAGGGGGCAATGAATCAGCCCCAGCATTTT.

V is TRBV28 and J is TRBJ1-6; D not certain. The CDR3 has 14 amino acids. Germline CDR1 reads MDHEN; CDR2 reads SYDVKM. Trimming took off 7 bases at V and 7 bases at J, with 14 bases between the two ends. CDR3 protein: CASNFGGKNSPLHF. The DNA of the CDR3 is TGTGCCAGCAACTTTGGCGGCAAAAATTCACCCCTCCACTTT.

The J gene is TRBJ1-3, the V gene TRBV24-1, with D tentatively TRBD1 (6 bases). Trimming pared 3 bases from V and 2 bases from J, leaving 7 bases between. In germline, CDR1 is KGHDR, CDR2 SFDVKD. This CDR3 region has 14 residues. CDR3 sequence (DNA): TGTGCCACCAGTGATAACAGGGCTGGAAACACCATATATTTT. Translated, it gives CATSDNRAGNTIYF.

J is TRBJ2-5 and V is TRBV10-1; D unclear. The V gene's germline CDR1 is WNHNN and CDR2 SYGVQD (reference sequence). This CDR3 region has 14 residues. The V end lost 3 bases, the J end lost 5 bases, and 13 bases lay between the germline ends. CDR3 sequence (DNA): TGCGCCAGCAGTGATGGAGTATCAGTGGAGACCCAGTACTTC. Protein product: CASSDGVSVETQYF.

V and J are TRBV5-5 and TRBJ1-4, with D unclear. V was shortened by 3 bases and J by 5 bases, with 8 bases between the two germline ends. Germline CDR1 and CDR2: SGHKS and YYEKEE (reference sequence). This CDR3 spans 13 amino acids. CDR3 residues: CASSSVSNEKLFF. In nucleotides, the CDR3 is TGTGCCAGCAGCTCAGTCTCCAATGAAAAACTGTTTTTT.

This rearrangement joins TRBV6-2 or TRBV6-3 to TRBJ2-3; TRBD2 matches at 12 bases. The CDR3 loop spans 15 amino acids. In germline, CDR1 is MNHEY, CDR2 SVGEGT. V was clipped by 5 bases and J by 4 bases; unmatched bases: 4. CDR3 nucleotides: TGTGCCAGCAGTCTGACTAGCGGGGGTGCAGATACGCAGTATTTT. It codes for CASSLTSGGADTQYF.

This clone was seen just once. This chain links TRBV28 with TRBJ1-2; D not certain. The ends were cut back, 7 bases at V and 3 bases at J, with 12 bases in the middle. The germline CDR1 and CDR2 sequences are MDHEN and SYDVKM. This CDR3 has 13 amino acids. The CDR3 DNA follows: TGTGCCAGCAACCGGGGTGGGGACTATGGCTACACCTTC. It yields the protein CASNRGGDYGYTF.

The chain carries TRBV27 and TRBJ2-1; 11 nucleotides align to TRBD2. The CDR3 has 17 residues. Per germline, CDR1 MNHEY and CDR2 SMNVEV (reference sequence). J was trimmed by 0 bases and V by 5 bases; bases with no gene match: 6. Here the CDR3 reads CASSRLAGSSSYNEQFF. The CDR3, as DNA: TGTGCCAGCAGTAGACTAGCGGGGAGTAGCTCCTACAATGAGCAGTTCTTC.

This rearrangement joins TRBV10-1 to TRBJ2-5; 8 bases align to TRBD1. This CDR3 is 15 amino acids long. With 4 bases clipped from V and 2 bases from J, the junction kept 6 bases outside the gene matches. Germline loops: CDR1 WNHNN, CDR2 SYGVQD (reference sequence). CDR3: CASSAGGQTQETQYF. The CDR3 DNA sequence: TGCGCCAGCAGTGCAGGGGGCCAGACTCAAGAGACCCAGTACTTC.

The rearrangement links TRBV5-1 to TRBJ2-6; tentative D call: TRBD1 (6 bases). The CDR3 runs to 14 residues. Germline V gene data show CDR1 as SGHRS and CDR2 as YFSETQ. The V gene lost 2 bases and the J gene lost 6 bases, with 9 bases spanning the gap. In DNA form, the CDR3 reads TGCGCCAGCAGCTTACAGGGAGAGGCCAACGTCCTGACTTTC. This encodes CASSLQGEANVLTF.

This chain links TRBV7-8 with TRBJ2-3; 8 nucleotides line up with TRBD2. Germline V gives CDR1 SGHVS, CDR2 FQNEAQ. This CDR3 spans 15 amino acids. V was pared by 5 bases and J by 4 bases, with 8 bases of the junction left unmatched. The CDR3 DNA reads TGTGCCAGCAGCCGGGGAGCGGGAGACGCAGATACGCAGTATTTT. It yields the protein CASSRGAGDADTQYF.

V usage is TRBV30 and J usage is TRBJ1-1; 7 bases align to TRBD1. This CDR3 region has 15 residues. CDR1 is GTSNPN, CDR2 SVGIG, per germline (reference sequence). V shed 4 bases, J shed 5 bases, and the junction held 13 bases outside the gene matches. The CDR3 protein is CAWTQLGAGGTEAFF. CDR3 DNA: TGTGCCTGGACCCAATTGGGGGCAGGGGGAACTGAAGCTTTCTTT.